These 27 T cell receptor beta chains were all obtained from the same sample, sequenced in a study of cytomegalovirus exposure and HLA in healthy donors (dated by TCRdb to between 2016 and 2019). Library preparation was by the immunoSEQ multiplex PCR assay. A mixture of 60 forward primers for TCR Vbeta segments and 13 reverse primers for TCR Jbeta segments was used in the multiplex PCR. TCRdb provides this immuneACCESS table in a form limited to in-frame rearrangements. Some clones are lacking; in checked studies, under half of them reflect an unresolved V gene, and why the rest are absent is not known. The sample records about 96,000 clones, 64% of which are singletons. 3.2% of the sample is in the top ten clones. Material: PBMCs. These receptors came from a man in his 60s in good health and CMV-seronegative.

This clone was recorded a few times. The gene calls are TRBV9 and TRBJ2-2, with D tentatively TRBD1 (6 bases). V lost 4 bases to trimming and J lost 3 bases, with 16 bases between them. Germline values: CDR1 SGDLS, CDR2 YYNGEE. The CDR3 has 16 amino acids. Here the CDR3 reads CASSPYVQGHTGELFF. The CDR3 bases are TGTGCCAGCAGCCCTTACGTACAGGGCCACACCGGGGAGCTGTTTTTT.

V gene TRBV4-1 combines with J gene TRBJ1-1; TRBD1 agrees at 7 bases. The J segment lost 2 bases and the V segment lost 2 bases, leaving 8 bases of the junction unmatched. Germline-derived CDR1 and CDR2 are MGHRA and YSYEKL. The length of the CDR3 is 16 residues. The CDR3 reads CASSQMRQGSNTEAFF. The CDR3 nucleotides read TGCGCCAGCAGCCAAATGAGACAGGGATCAAACACTGAAGCTTTCTTT.

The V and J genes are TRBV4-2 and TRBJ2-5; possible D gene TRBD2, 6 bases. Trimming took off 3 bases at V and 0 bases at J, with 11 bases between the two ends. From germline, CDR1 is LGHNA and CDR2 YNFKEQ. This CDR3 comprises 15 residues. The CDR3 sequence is CASSQRGVYQETQYF. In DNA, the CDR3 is TGTGCCAGCAGCCAGCGGGGTGTGTACCAAGAGACCCAGTACTTC.

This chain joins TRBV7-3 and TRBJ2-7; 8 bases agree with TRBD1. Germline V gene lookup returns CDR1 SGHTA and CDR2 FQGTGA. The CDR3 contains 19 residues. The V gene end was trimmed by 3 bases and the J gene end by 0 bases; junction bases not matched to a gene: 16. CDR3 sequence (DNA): TGTGCCAGCAGCTTTAAGCTCCGCCGGGGACAGGTATCCTCCTACGAGCAGTACTTC. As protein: CASSFKLRRGQVSSYEQYF.

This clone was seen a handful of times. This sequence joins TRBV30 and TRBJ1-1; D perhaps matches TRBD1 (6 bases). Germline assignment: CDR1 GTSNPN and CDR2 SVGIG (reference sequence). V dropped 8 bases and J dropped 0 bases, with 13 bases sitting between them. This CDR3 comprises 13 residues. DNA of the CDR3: TGTGCCCGCGGCACAGGGTTGAACACTGAAGCTTTCTTT. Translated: CARGTGLNTEAFF.

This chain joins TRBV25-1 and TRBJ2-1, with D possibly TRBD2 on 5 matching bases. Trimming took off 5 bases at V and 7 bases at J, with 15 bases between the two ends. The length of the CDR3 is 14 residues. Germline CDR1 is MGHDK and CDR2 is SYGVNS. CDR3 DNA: TGTGCCAGCAGTAGCGGTTTAATCGGAAATGAGCAGTTCTTC. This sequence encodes CASSSGLIGNEQFF. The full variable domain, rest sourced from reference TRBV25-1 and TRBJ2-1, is EADIYQTPRYLVIGTGKKITLECSQTMGHDKMYWYQQDPGMELHLIHYSYGVNSTEKGDLSSESTVSRIRTEHFPLTLESARPSHTSQYLCASSSGLIGNEQFFGPGTRLTVL.

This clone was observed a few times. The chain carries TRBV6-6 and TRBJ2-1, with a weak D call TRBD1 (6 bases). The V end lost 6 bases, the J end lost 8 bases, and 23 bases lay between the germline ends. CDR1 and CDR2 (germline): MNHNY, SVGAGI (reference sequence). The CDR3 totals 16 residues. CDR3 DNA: TGTGCCAGCAGCCCCTCCGGGACAAGGGCTTTCCATGAGCAGTTCTTC. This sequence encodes CASSPSGTRAFHEQFF.

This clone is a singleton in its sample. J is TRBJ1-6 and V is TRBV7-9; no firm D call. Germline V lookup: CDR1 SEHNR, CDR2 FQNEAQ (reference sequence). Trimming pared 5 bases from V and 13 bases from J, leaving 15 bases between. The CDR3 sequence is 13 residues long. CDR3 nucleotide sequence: TGTGCCAGCAGCCGATCCGGGAGCAGCCCCCTCCACTTT. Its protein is CASSRSGSSPLHF.

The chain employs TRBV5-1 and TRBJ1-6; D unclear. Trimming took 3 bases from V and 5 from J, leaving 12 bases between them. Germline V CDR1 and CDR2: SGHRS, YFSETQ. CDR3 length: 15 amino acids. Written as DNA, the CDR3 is TGCGCCAGCAGCTCCGGCGGGCTGCATAATTCACCCCTCCACTTT. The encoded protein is CASSSGGLHNSPLHF.

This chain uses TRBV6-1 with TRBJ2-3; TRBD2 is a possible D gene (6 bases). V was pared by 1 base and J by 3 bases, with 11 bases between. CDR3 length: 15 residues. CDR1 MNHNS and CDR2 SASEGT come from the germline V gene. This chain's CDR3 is CASSEVGLTTDTQYF. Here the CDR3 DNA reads TGTGCCAGCAGTGAAGTGGGACTTACAACAGATACGCAGTATTTT.

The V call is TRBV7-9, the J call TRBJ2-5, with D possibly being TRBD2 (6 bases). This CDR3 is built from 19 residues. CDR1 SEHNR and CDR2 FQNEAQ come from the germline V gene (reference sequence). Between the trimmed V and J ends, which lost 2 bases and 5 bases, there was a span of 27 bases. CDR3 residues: CASSLRLGLGTASGETQYF. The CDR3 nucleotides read TGTGCCAGCAGCTTACGACTGGGGCTGGGGACTGCTTCGGGTGAGACCCAGTACTTC.

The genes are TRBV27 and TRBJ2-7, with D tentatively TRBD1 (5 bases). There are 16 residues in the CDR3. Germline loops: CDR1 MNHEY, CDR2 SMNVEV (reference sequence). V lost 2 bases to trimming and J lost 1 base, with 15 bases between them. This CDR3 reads CASSLEPGMVSYEQYF. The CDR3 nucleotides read TGTGCCAGCAGTTTAGAGCCAGGGATGGTGTCCTACGAGCAGTACTTC.

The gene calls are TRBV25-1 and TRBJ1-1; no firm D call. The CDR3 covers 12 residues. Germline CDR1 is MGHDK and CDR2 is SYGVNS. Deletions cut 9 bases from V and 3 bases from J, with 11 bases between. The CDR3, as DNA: TGTGCCAGTGACTCAAGTTACACTGAAGCTTTCTTT. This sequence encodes CASDSSYTEAFF.

CDR3 residues: CASSEVGGPNTEAFF. Written as DNA, the CDR3 is TGTGCCAGCAGTGAAGTTGGAGGTCCAAACACTGAAGCTTTCTTT. The gene calls are TRBV6-1 and TRBJ1-1; D is unresolved. Between the trimmed V and J ends, which lost 1 base and 2 bases, there was a span of 11 bases. The CDR3 length is 15 residues. Germline CDR1 and CDR2: MNHNS and SASEGT.

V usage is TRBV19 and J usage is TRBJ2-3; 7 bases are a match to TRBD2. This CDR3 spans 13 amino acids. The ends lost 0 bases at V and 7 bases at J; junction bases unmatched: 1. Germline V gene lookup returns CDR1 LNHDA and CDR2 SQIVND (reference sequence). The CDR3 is CASSIEGGNTQYF. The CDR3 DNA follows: TGTGCCAGTAGTATAGAGGGAGGGAATACGCAGTATTTT.

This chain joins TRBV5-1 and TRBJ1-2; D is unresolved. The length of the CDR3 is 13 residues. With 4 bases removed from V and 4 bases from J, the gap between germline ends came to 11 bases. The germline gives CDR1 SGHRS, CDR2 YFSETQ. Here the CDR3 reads CASSVASIYGYTF. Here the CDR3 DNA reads TGCGCCAGCAGCGTAGCATCAATCTATGGCTACACCTTC.

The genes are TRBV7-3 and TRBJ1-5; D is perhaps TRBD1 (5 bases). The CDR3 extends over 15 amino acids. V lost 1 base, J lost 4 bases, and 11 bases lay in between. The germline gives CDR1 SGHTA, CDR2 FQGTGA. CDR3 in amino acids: CASSLMPGQNQPQHF. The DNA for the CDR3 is TGTGCCAGCAGCTTAATGCCAGGGCAAAATCAGCCCCAGCATTTT.

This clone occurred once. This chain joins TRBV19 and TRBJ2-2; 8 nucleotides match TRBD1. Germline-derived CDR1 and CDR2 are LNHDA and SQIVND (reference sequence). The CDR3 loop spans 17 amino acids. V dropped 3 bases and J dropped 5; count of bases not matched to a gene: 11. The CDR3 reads CASSIHNGQGETGELFF. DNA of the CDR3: TGTGCCAGTAGTATCCACAATGGACAGGGTGAGACCGGGGAGCTGTTTTTT.

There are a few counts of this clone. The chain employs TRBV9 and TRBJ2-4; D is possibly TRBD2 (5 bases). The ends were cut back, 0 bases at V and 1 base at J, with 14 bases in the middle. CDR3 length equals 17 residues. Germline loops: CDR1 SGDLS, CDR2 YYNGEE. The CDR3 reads CASSVDPGVGAKNIQYF. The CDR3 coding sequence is TGTGCCAGCAGCGTAGATCCCGGGGTGGGGGCCAAAAACATTCAGTACTTC.

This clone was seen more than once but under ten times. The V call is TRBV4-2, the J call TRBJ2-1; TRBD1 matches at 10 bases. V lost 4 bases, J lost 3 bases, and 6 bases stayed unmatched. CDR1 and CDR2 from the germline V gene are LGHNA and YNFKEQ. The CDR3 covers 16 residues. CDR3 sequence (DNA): TGTGCCAGCAGCCTACCCCGGACAGGGGGCTACAATGAGCAGTTCTTC. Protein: CASSLPRTGGYNEQFF.

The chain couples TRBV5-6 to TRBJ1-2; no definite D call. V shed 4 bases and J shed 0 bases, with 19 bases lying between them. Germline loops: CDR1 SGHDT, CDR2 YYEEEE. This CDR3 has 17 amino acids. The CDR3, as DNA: TGTGCCAGCAGCCCACCCACCCTCAAGGAGGCTAACTATGGCTACACCTTC. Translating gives CASSPPTLKEANYGYTF.

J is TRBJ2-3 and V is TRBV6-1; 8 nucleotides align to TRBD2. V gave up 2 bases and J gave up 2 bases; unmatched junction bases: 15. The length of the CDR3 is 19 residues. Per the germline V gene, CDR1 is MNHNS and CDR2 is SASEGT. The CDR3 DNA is TGTGCCAGCAGTGAAAATCCCTCTAGACTAGCGCCCAACACAGATACGCAGTATTTT. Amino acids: CASSENPSRLAPNTDTQYF.

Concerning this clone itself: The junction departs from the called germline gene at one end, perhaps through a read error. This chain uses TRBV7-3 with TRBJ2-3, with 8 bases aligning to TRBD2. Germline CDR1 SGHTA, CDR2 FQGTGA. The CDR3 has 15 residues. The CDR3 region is CSSSSASGYTDTQYF. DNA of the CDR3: TGTTCCAGCAGCTCTGCTAGCGGGTACACAGATACGCAGTATTTT.

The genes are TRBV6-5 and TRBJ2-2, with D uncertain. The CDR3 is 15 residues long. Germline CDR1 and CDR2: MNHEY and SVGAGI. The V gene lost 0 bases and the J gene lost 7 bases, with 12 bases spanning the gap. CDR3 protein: CASSYSSTYGGELFF. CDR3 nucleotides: TGTGCCAGCAGTTACTCCTCGACATATGGCGGGGAGCTGTTTTTT.

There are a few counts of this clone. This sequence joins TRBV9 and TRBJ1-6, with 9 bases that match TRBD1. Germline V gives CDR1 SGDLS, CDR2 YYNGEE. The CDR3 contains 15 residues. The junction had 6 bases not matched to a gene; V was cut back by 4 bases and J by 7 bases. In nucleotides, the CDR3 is TGTGCCAGCAGCCCGGGGGACAGGGTCAATTCACCCCTCCACTTT. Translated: CASSPGDRVNSPLHF.

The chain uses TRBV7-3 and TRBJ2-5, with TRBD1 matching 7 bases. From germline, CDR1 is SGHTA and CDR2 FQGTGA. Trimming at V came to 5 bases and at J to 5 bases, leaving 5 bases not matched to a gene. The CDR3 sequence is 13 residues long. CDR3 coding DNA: TGTGCCAGCAGCGACAGGGTAGGGGAGACCCAGTACTTC. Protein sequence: CASSDRVGETQYF.

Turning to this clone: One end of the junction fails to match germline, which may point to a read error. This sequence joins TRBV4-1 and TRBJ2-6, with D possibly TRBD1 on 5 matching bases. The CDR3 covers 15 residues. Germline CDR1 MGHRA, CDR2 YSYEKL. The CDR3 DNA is TGCGCCAGCAGTCTAGACATTAGTGGGGCCAACGTCCCGACTTTC. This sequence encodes CASSLDISGANVPTF.